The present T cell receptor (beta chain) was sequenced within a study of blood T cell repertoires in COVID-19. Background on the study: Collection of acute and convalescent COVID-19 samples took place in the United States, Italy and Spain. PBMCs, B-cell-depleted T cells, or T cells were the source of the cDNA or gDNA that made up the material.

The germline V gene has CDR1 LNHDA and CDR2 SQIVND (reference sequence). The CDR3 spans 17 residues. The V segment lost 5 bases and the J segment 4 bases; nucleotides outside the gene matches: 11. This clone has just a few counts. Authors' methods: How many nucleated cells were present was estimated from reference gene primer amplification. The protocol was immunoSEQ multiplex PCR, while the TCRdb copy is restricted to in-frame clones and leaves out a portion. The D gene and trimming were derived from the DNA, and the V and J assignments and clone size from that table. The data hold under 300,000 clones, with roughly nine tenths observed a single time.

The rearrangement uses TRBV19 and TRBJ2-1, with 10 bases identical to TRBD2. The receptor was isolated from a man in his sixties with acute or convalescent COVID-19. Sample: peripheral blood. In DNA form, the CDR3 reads TGTGCCAGTAGTGTAGTTGGAAGCGGGAGGGGGTACAATGAGCAGTTCTTC. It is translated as CASSVVGSGRGYNEQFF.